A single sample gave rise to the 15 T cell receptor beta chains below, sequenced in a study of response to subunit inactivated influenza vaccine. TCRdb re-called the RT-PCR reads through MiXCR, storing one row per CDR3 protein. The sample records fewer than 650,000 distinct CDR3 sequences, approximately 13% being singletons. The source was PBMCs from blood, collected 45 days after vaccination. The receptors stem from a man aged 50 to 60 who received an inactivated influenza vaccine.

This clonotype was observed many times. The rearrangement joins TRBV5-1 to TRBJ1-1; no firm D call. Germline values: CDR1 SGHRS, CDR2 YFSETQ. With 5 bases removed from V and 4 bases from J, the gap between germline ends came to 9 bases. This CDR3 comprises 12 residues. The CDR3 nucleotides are TGCGCCAGCAGGACCGAGAGCACTGAAGCTTTCTTT. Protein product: CASRTESTEAFF.

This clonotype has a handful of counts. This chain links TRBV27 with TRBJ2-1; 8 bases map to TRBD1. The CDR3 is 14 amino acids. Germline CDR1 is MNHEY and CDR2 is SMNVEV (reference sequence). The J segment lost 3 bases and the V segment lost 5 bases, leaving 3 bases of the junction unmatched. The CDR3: CASSVTGDYNEQFF. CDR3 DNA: TGTGCCAGCAGTGTGACAGGGGACTACAATGAGCAGTTCTTC.

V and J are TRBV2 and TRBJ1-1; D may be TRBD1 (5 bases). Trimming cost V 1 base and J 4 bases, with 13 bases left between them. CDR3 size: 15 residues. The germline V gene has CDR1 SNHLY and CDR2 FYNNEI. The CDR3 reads CASSEEAGWSTEAFF. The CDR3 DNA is TGTGCCAGCAGTGAAGAGGCAGGGTGGAGCACTGAAGCTTTCTTT.

In DNA, the CDR3 is TGTGCCAGCATGGGAGGGACTAGCAGGGAGACCCAGTACTTC. It specifies CASMGGTSRETQYF. The chain links TRBV6-2 or TRBV6-3 to TRBJ2-5, with 9 bases lining up with TRBD2. V was pared by 7 bases and J by 5 bases, with 8 bases of the junction left unmatched. The CDR3 is 14 residues long. Per germline, CDR1 MNHEY and CDR2 SVGEGT.

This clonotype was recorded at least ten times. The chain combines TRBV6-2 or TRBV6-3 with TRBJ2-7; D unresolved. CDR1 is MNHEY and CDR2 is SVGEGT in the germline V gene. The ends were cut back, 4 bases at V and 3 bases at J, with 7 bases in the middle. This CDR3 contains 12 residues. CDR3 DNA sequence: TGTGCCAGCAGTTTCAATTTCTACGAGCAGTACTTC. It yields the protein CASSFNFYEQYF.

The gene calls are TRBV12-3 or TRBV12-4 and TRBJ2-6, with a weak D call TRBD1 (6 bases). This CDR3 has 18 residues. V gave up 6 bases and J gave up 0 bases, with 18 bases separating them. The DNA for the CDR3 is TGTGCCAGCAGCCACCTACGGGACAACAGCTCTGGGGCCAACGTCCTGACTTTC. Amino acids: CASSHLRDNSSGANVLTF.

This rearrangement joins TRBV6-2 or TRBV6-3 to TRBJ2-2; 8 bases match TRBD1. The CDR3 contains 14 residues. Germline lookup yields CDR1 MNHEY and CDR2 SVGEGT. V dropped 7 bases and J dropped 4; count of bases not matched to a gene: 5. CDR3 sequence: CASNQQGVTGELFF. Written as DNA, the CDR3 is TGTGCCAGCAATCAACAGGGGGTCACCGGGGAGCTGTTTTTT.

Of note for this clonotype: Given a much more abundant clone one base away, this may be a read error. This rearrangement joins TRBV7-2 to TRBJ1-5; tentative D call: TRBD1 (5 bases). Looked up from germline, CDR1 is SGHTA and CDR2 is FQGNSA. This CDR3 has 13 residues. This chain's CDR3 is CASSWDGNQPQRF. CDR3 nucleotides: TGTGCCAGCAGCTGGGACGGCAATCAGCCCCAGCGTTTT.

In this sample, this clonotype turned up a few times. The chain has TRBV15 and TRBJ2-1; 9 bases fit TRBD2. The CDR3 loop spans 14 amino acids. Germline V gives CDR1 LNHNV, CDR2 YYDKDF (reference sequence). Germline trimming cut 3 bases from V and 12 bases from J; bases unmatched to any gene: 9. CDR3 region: CATSRDTSGRAQFF. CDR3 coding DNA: TGTGCCACCAGCAGGGATACTAGCGGGCGAGCGCAGTTCTTC.

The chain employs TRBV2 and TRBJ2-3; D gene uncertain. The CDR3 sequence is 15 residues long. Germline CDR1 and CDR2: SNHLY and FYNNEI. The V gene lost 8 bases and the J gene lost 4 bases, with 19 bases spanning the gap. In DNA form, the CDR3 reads TGTGCCAGCGGCTACGACTTGAAGATTCCAGATACGCAGTATTTT. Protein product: CASGYDLKIPDTQYF. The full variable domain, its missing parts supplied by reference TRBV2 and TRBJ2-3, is EPEVTQTPSHQVTQMGQEVILRCVPISNHLYFYWYRQILGQKVEFLVSFYNNEISEKSEIFDDQFSVERPDGSNFTLKIRSTKLEDSAMYFCASGYDLKIPDTQYFGPGTRLTVL.

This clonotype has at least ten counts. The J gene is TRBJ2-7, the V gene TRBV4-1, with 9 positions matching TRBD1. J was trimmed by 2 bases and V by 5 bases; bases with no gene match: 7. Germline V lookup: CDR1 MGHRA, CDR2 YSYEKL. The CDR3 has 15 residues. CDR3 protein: CASSTRTGAAYEQYF. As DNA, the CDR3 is TGCGCCAGCAGCACTCGGACAGGGGCGGCCTACGAGCAGTACTTC.

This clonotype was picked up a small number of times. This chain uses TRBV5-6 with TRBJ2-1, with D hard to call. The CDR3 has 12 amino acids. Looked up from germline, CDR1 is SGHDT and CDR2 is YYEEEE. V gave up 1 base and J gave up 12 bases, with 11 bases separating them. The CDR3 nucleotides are TGTGCCAGCAGCTTGAAGGTGTATTCGCAGTTCTTC. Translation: CASSLKVYSQFF.

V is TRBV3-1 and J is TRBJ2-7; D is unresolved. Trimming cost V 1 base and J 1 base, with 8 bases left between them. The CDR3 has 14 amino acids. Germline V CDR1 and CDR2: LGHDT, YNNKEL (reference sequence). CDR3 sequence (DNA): TGTGCCAGCAGCCAAGGGAAGTTGTCCTACGAGCAGTACTTC. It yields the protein CASSQGKLSYEQYF.

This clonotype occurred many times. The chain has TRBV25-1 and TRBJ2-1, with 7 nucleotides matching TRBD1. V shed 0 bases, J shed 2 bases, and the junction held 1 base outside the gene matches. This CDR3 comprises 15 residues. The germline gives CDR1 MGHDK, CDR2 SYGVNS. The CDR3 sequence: CASSEYGQAYNEQFF. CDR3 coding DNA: TGTGCCAGCAGTGAATATGGACAGGCCTACAATGAGCAGTTCTTC.

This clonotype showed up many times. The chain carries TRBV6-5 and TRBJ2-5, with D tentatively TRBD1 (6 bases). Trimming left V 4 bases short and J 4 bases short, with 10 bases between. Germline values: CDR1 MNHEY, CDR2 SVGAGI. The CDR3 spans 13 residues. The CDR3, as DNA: TGTGCCAGCAGTTCACCAGGGGTAGAGACCCAGTACTTC. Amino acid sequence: CASSSPGVETQYF.